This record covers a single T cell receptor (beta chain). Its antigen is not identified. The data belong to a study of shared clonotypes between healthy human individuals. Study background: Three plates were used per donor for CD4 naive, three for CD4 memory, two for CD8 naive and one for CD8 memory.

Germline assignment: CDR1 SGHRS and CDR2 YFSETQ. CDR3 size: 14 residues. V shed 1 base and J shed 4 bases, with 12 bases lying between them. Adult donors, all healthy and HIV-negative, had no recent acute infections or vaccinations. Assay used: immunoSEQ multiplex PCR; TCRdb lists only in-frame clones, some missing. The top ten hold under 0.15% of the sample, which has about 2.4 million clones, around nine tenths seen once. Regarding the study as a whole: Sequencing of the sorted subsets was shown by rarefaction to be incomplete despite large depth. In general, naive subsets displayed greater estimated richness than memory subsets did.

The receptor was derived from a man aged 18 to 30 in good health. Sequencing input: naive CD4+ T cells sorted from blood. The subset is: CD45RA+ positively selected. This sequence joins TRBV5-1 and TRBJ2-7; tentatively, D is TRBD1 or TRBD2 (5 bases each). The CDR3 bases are TGCGCCAGCAGCTTGCTAGGGGACCTTTACGAGCAGTACTTC. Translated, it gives CASSLLGDLYEQYF.